The text below deals with one T cell receptor beta chain. The antigen it binds to is not known. No much larger clone exists at a distance of one base, and base qualities are not known. In Seattle, one collaborating source enrolled patients while the infection was active and tracked those patients longitudinally over the course of disease. Collaborating institutions collected whole blood in K2EDTA tubes following their own protocols. For TCRbeta analysis, collaborators shipped samples as frozen whole blood, isolated PBMCs, or DNA extracted from either of those sample types. Inclusive of the bounding cysteine and phenylalanine, the CDR3 is 14 residues long. The read is trimmed to its CDR3 DNA, 42 bases read in frame from base 1. Sequences SGHRS (CDR1) and YFSETQ (CDR2) are obtained from the germline V gene. V sheds 0 bases and J sheds 3 bases, leaving 10 bases between their ends. The data belong to a study of blood T cell repertoires in COVID-19 (dated by TCRdb to 2020 to 2022). As for the study more broadly: Samples covering the acute and convalescent phases of COVID-19 were provided by collaborators in the United States, Italy and Spain. A freely available public database, intended as a resource for researchers studying the immune response to SARS-CoV-2, is where the repertoires were released. The sample metadata nearly always contained a de-identified subject ID, COVID-19 status, age in years and sex. Samples were obtained from the ongoing ImmuneRACE study (first 160 participants) and from over 1,000 subjects provided by 6 global collaborators. The dataset comprised deeply sampled blood TCRbeta repertoires from subjects exposed to, actively infected with, or recovered from COVID-19. Where HLA class I and class II types were available, the types were taken from metadata supplied by the sample provider, not from assay-based typing. The material from the prospective study consisted of cDNA or gDNA derived from T cells, B-cell-depleted T cells, or PBMCs.

The research as a whole found: How much clinical and demographic metadata was included differed by source and by participant, and the metadata was provided uncurated.

TCRbeta CDR3 regions were amplified from genomic DNA by means of the immunoSEQ Assay, a bias-controlled multiplex PCR. Per the original workflow: Nucleated cell counts per sample were estimated from amplification of reference gene primers within the assay. Sequence reads were collapsed and filtered to measure the absolute abundance of every unique TCRbeta CDR3 rearrangement. For each sample, productive Simpson clonality was calculated as the square root of Simpson's diversity index across productive rearrangements. TCRdb obtained this table from immuneACCESS and retained in-frame rearrangements with V and J assigned. These tables miss some clones; where compared with another copy, unresolved V genes account for less than half of the shortfall, and the remainder is unexplained. The V and J calls and clone size are taken from that table; D and trimming were inferred from the DNA. In all, the sample holds about 250,000 clones, and approximately 85% of those were seen once. The top ten hold roughly 0.87% of the sample.

The chain couples TRBV5-1 to TRBJ2-7, with TRBD1 perhaps the D gene, on 5 matching bases. Input material: peripheral blood. The sequence derives from a human donor with COVID-19, enrolled during active disease. The donor label of this sample is uncertain. In nucleotides, the sequence is TGCGCCAGCAGCTTGGGACCAGGGCTCTACGAGCAGTACTTC. This encodes CASSLGPGLYEQYF.